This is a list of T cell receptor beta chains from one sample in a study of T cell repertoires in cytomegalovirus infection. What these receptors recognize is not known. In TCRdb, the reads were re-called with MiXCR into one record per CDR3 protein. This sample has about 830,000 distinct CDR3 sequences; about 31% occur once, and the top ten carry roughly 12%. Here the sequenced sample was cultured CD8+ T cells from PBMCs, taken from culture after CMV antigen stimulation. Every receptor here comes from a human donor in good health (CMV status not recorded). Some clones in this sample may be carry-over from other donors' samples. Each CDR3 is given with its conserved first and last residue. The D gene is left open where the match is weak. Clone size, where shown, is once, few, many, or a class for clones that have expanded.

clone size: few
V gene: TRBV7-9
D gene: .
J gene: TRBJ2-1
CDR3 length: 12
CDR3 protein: CASSLSSVEQFF
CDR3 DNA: TGTGCCAGCAGCTTAAGCTCCGTGGAGCAGTTCTTC

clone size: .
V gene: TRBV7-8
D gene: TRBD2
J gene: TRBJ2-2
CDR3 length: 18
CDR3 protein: CASSLRSGLAGQGGELFF
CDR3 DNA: TGTGCCAGCAGCTTAAGGTCCGGACTAGCGGGGCAGGGCGGGGAGCTGTTTTTT

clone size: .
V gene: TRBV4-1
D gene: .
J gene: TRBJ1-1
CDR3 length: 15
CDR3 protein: CASSLNRDMNTEAFF
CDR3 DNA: TGCGCCAGCAGCCTGAACAGGGACATGAACACTGAAGCTTTCTTT

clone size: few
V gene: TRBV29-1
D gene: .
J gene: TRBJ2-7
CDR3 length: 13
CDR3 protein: CSVEEDSPYEQYF
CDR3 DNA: TGCAGCGTTGAAGAGGACAGTCCCTACGAGCAGTACTTC

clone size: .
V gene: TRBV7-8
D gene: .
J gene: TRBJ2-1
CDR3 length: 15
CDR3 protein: CASSLYEQEYNEQFF
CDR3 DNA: TGTGCCAGCAGCTTATACGAACAGGAGTACAATGAGCAGTTCTTC

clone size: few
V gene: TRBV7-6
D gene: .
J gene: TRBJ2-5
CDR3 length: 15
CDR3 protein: CASSLESSWGETQYF
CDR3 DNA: TGTGCCAGCAGCTTAGAGTCATCCTGGGGAGAGACCCAGTACTTC

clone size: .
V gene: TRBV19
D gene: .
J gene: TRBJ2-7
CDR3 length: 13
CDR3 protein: CASSEGLAYEQYF
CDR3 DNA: TGTGCCAGTAGTGAGGGACTTGCCTACGAGCAGTACTTC

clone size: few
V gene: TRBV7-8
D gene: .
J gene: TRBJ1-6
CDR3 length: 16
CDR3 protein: CASSLDIEPYNSPLHF
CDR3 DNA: TGTGCCAGCAGCTTAGACATCGAGCCTTATAATTCACCCCTCCACTTT

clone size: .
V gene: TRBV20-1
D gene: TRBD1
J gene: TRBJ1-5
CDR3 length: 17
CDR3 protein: CSAWDRDDLYSNQPQHF
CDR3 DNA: TGCAGTGCTTGGGACAGGGACGACCTCTATAGCAATCAGCCCCAGCATTTT

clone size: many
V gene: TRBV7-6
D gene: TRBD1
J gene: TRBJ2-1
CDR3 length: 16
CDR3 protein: CASSLLRQGSYNEQFF
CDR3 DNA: TGTGCCAGCAGCCTCTTAAGACAGGGTTCCTACAATGAGCAGTTCTTC

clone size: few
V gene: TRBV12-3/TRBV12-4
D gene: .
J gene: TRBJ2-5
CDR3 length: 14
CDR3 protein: CASSLAAYQETQYF
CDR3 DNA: TGTGCCAGCAGTTTAGCCGCGTACCAAGAGACCCAGTACTTC

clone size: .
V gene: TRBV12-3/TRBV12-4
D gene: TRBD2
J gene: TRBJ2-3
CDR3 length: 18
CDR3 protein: CASSLTGLAGGDTDTQYF
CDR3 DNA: TGTGCCAGCAGTTTAACCGGACTAGCGGGGGGGGACACAGATACGCAGTATTTT

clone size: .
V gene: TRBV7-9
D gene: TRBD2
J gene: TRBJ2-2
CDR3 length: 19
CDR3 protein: CASSPPQRGEIRNTGELFF
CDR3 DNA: TGTGCCAGCAGCCCCCCCCAGCGGGGGGAAATAAGGAACACCGGGGAGCTGTTTTTT

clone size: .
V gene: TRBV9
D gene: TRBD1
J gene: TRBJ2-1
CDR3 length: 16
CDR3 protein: CASSVEARQGGNEQFF
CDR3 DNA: TGTGCCAGCAGCGTAGAGGCGAGACAGGGGGGGAATGAGCAGTTCTTC

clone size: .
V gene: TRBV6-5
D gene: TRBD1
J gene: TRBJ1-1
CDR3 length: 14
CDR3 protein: CASSMTGGATEAFF
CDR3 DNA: TGTGCCAGCAGTATGACAGGGGGGGCCACTGAAGCTTTCTTT

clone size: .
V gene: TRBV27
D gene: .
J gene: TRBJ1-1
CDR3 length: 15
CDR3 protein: CASSLYEGLNTEAFF
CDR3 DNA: TGTGCCAGCAGTTTATATGAGGGGTTGAACACTGAAGCTTTCTTT

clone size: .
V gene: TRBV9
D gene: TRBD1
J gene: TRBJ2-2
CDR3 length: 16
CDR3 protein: CASSGGQGRGTGELFF
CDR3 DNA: TGTGCCAGCAGCGGGGGACAGGGGCGAGGCACCGGGGAGCTGTTTTTT

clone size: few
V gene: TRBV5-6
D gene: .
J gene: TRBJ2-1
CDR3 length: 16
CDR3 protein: CASSYMSGVGYNEQFF
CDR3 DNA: TGTGCCAGCAGCTACATGTCTGGTGTCGGGTACAATGAGCAGTTCTTC

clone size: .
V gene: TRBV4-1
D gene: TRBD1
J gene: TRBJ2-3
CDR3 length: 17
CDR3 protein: CASSQPGQGAAEDTQYF
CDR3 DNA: TGTGCCAGCAGCCAGCCGGGACAGGGGGCAGCTGAAGATACGCAGTATTTT

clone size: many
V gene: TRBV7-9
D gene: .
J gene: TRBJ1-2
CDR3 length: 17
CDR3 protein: CASSPRTNQDILYGYTF
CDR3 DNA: TGTGCCAGCAGCCCCCGAACCAACCAGGACATTCTATATGGCTACACCTTC

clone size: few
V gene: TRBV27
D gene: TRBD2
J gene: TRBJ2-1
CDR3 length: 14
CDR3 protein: CASSTLTSSNEQFF
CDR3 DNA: TGTGCCAGCAGTACCCTGACTAGCTCCAATGAGCAGTTCTTC

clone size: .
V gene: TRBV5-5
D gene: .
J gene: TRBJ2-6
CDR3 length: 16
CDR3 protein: CASSVPEGTGANVLTF
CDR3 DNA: TGTGCCAGCAGCGTACCGGAAGGTACTGGGGCCAACGTCCTGACTTTC

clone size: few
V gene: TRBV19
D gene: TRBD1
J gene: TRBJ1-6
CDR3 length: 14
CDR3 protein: CASSPKSGGSPLHF
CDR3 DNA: TGTGCCAGTAGTCCTAAATCAGGGGGTTCACCCCTCCACTTT

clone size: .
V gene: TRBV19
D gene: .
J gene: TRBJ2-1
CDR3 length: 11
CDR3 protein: CASREVNEQFF
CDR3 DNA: TGTGCCAGTAGGGAGGTAAATGAACAGTTCTTC

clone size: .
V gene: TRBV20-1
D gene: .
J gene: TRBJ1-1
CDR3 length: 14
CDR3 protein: CSARDLRGNTEAFF
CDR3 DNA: TGCAGTGCTAGAGATCTACGGGGGAACACTGAAGCTTTCTTT

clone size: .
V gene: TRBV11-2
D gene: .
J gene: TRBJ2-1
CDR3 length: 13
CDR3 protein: CASRSLGFYEQFF
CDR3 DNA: TGTGCCAGCAGATCTCTAGGGTTCTATGAGCAGTTCTTC

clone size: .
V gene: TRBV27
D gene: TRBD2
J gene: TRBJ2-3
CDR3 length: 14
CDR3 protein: CASMKGGLADTQYF
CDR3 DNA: TGTGCCAGCATGAAGGGGGGACTAGCCGATACGCAGTATTTT

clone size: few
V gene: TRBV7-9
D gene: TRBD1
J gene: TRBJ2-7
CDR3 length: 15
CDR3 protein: CASSPRTGSPYEQYF
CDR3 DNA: TGTGCCAGCAGCCCCCGGACAGGTAGTCCCTACGAGCAGTACTTC

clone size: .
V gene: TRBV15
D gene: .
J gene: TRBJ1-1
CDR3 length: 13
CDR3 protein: CATTQSDYTEAFF
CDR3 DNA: TGTGCCACCACCCAGTCGGATTACACTGAAGCTTTCTTT

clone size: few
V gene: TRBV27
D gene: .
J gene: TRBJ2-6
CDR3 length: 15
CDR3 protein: CASTRGGSGANVLTF
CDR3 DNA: TGTGCCAGCACTAGGGGGGGCTCTGGGGCCAACGTCCTGACTTTC

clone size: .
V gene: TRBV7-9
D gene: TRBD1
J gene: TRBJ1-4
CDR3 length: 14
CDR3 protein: CASSQTGANEKLFF
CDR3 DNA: TGTGCCAGCAGCCAAACAGGGGCTAATGAAAAACTGTTTTTT